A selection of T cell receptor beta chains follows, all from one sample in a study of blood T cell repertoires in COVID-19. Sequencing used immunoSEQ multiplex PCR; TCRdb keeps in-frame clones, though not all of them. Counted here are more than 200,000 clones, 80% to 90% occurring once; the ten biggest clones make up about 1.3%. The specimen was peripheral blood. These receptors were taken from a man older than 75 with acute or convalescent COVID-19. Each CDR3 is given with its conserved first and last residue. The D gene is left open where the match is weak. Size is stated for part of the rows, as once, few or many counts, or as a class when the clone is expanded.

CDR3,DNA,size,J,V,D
CASSQAFSGGADTQYF,TGTGCCAGCAGCCAAGCGTTTAGCGGGGGGGCAGATACGCAGTATTTT,NA,TRBJ2-3,TRBV3-1/TRBV3-2,TRBD2
CASSASPQDSGNTIYF,TGTGCCAGCAGCGCAAGCCCTCAGGACTCTGGAAACACCATATATTTT,NA,TRBJ1-3,TRBV7-9,NA
CASSSPAGTGGYEQYF,TGTGCCAGTAGTTCCCCCGCCGGCACAGGGGGCTACGAGCAGTACTTC,NA,TRBJ2-7,TRBV19,TRBD1
CASSSGTSAKDEQFF,TGTGCCAGCAGTTCCGGGACTAGCGCTAAAGATGAGCAGTTCTTC,once,TRBJ2-1,TRBV2,TRBD2
CASSFRDRNNEKLFF,TGTGCCAGCAGTTTCCGGGACAGGAATAATGAAAAACTGTTTTTT,NA,TRBJ1-4,TRBV27,TRBD1
CASSQQDRGDNQPQHF,TGTGCCAGCAGCCAACAGGACAGGGGAGACAATCAGCCCCAGCATTTT,NA,TRBJ1-5,TRBV4-2,TRBD1
CASSPGTAADTQYF,TGTGCCAGCAGCCCCGGGACTGCGGCAGATACGCAGTATTTT,NA,TRBJ2-3,TRBV14,NA
CASSFGGSLYNEQFF,TGTGCCAGCAGCTTTGGCGGGAGTCTCTACAATGAGCAGTTCTTC,NA,TRBJ2-1,TRBV7-8,TRBD2
CAISYGGGSTDTQYF,TGTGCCATATCTTACGGCGGGGGGAGCACAGATACGCAGTATTTT,NA,TRBJ2-3,TRBV10-3,TRBD2
CASSQQGVQYNEQFF,TGTGCCAGCAGCCAACAGGGGGTCCAGTACAATGAGCAGTTCTTC,NA,TRBJ2-1,TRBV3-1/TRBV3-2,TRBD1
CASSIPLTF,TGTGCCAGTAGTATTCCCCTTACCTTC,NA,TRBJ1-2,TRBV19,NA
CASRTAGDYNEQFF,TGTGCCAGCAGGACCGCGGGGGACTACAATGAGCAGTTCTTC,NA,TRBJ2-1,TRBV7-9,TRBD2
CASSDSVGTGAGDEQFF,TGTGCCAGCAGTGACTCAGTGGGGACAGGGGCAGGTGATGAGCAGTTCTTC,NA,TRBJ2-1,TRBV6-4,TRBD1
CASSEWGRGNNEQFF,TGTGCCAGCAGTGAATGGGGCAGGGGAAACAATGAGCAGTTCTTC,NA,TRBJ2-1,TRBV25-1,NA
CASSQGTVLMNTEAFF,TGCGCCAGCAGCCAGGGCACAGTCCTGATGAACACTGAAGCTTTCTTT,NA,TRBJ1-1,TRBV4-3,NA
CASRIGQGGKDTQYF,TGTGCCAGCAGAATCGGACAGGGCGGTAAAGATACGCAGTATTTT,NA,TRBJ2-3,TRBV6-5,TRBD1
CASSPNPGQGYEQYF,TGTGCCAGCAGCCCCAATCCGGGACAGGGGTACGAGCAGTACTTC,NA,TRBJ2-7,TRBV11-1,TRBD1
CASSDRGAVKNYGYTF,TGTGCCAGCAGTGATCGGGGGGCAGTAAAAAACTATGGCTACACCTTC,NA,TRBJ1-2,TRBV6-1,NA
CASSPRGGNQPQHF,TGTGCCAGCAGCCCTCGGGGTGGCAATCAGCCCCAGCATTTT,NA,TRBJ1-5,TRBV6-4,NA
CASSMTRTSGRGNEQFF,TGTGCCAGCAGCATGACCCGGACTAGCGGGAGGGGAAATGAGCAGTTCTTC,NA,TRBJ2-1,TRBV7-6,TRBD2
CASSPSLAGVYEQYF,TGTGCCAGCAGTCCTAGTTTAGCAGGGGTCTACGAGCAGTACTTC,NA,TRBJ2-7,TRBV28,NA
CAPGQENTGELFF,TGTGCCCCGGGACAGGAGAACACCGGGGAGCTGTTTTTT,NA,TRBJ2-2,TRBV25-1,TRBD1
CASSSPGQGISPLHF,TGTGCCAGCAGCTCCCCGGGACAGGGTATTTCACCCCTCCACTTT,NA,TRBJ1-6,TRBV5-4,TRBD1
CASSLIRGDGNTIYF,TGTGCCAGCAGCCTAATCAGGGGAGACGGAAACACCATATATTTT,NA,TRBJ1-3,TRBV2,NA
CASSGGGLFYNEQFF,TGTGCCAGCAGTGGGGGGGGGCTTTTCTACAATGAGCAGTTCTTC,NA,TRBJ2-1,TRBV25-1,NA
CASSLDWDREVYEQYF,TGTGCCAGCAGCTTGGATTGGGACAGGGAGGTTTACGAGCAGTACTTC,NA,TRBJ2-7,TRBV5-4,TRBD1
CASSRDRPGELFF,TGTGCCAGCAGCCGAGACAGGCCCGGGGAGCTGTTTTTT,NA,TRBJ2-2,TRBV7-6,NA
CASRKGQGYLIDSNQPQHF,TGTGCCAGCAGGAAGGGACAGGGGTACTTAATTGATAGCAATCAGCCCCAGCATTTT,NA,TRBJ1-5,TRBV2,TRBD1
CASSSGTGDSPLHF,TGCGCCAGCAGCTCCGGGACAGGGGACTCACCCCTCCACTTT,once,TRBJ1-6,TRBV5-1,TRBD1
CASSPGQGNQPQHF,TGCGCCAGCAGCCCTGGACAGGGGAACCAGCCCCAGCATTTT,NA,TRBJ1-5,TRBV5-1,TRBD1